The entry below gives a single T cell receptor (beta chain) sequence along with its context. The data derive from a study of blood T cell repertoires in COVID-19. Study summary: Material from acute and convalescent COVID-19 was sourced from the United States, Italy and Spain.

Losses at the gene ends were 2 bases for V and 3 bases for J; bases not matched to a gene: 5. CDR3 length equals 15 residues. Germline CDR1 is SEHNR and CDR2 is FQNEAQ (reference sequence). Some clones are missing from TCRdb's copy, which holds only in-frame ones; the method was immunoSEQ multiplex PCR. The table lists about 100,000 clones, 75% to 95% of them singletons. Sequenced material: peripheral blood. This TCR derives from a man in his forties or fifties with acute or convalescent COVID-19. V gene TRBV7-9 combines with J gene TRBJ2-7; TRBD2 matches 9 bases. This chain's CDR3 is CASSLFAGGGYEQYF. The CDR3 bases are TGTGCCAGCAGCTTATTTGCGGGAGGGGGCTACGAGCAGTACTTC.